The entry below gives a single TCR beta chain sequence along with its context. Its cognate antigen has yet to be identified. Base qualities are not provided; no much larger clone lies one nucleotide away. The sample is drawn from a study of OX40 agonist ivuxolimab in advanced cancers. The study in broad terms: Ivuxolimab was an agonistic, fully human IgG2 monoclonal antibody directed against OX40 (CD134), a costimulatory receptor. In the dose-escalation cohort, more than 75% of patients were male, and the mean age was approximately 64 years, with a range of roughly 23 to 85. Patients were allowed to have had prior anti-PD-1, anti-PD-L1 or anti-CTLA-4 therapy, and more than 35% of the dose-escalation patients had been treated with checkpoint inhibitors. Intravenous ivuxolimab was administered to patients every 2 weeks at six dose levels: 0.01, 0.1, 0.3, 1.5, 3 and 10 mg/kg. The paper covers the monotherapy dose-escalation part of the phase I ivuxolimab trial, which included N of about 51 patients. Of the roughly 52 dose-escalation patients, hepatocellular carcinoma was present in approximately 20, melanoma in around 15, renal cell carcinoma in 9 and head and neck cancer in 9. Partial responses were achieved by three dose-escalation patients, of whom one had hepatocellular carcinoma and two had cutaneous melanoma. The point of sequencing TCRbeta in the periphery was to test whether ivuxolimab changed TCR sequence diversity and drove clonal T-cell expansion.

Via the germline V gene, CDR1 is SNHLY and CDR2 FYNNEI. V lost 5 bases and J lost 6 bases; the stretch between them is 20 bases long. Spanning cysteine to phenylalanine, the CDR3 consists of 17 amino acids. Only CDR3 DNA remains: 51 bases, in frame from the first base. Paper-wide results and their limitations: After ivuxolimab, expanded clones were on average more numerous among CD8+ T cells than among CD4+ T cells. Which antigens the clonally expanded peripheral T cells were specific for was not determined. Clonal expansion of both CD4+ and CD8+ blood T cells was observed from baseline to week 6 at doses 0.1 to 3.0 mg/kg. Low levels of normalized T-cell clonal expansion were also seen in some patients who did not respond. In partial responders in the 0.1-3.0 mg/kg groups, normalized peripheral clonal expansion was found to be among the lowest, especially among CD8+ T cells.

To sequence the TCRbeta CDR3 region, genomic DNA was isolated from the sorted cells. TCRbeta CDR3 regions were sequenced using the immunoSEQ Assay. Not all clones reach the TCRdb copy of this immuneACCESS table, which keeps in-frame sequences only. Checked studies attribute under half of the gap to unresolved V genes and leave the rest unexplained. This sample has 55,000 to 85,000 clones in its table, and roughly 90% of those were observed once. The ten largest clones capture roughly 3% of the sample. The trial excluded patients who had a history of autoimmune disease or were on systemic immunosuppression. Peripheral blood for TCR sequencing was collected from all dose cohorts at baseline, on cycle 4 day 1, and on cycle 7 day 1. Samples came from an open-label, multicenter, first-in-human phase I dose-escalation trial of ivuxolimab. The trial enrolled adults with locally advanced or metastatic head and neck squamous cell, hepatocellular, melanoma or renal cell carcinoma. Before TCR sequencing, CD4+ T cells and CD8+ T cells were sorted from peripheral blood as separate populations.

The rearrangement combines TRBV2 with TRBJ1-6, and the D gene may be TRBD1, 5 bases matching. The origin of this receptor is an adult with an advanced solid tumor such as melanoma, head and neck, liver or kidney cancer. Sequencing was performed on CD4+ or CD8+ T cells sorted from blood, taken in a trial of the OX40 agonist ivuxolimab. The encoded CDR3 is CASSSRPSQGVNSPLHF. Read as DNA, the sequence is TGTGCCAGCAGTTCTCGCCCAAGTCAAGGGGTTAATTCACCCCTCCACTTT.